The count of the clone carrying this TCR beta chain is one. The CDR3 has 17 amino acids. V lost 5 bases to trimming and J lost 1 base; unmatched junction nucleotides: 9. Germline V gives CDR1 DFQATT, CDR2 SNEGSKA (reference sequence). The data originate from a study of identical twins. TCRdb re-called the 5' RACE reads through MiXCR, storing one row per CDR3 protein. The sample consists of some 1,700,000 distinct CDR3 sequences, under 35% of them appearing once. The receptor was isolated from a newborn girl in good health. The sequencing sample was made of cord blood. The chain joins TRBV20-1 to TRBJ2-3; 13 bases map to TRBD2. The CDR3 region is CSAWTSGRGLGTDTQYF. Here the CDR3 DNA reads TGCAGTGCTTGGACTAGCGGGAGAGGTTTAGGCACAGATACGCAGTATTTT.